A selection of T cell receptor beta chains follows, all from one sample in a study of PD-1 blockade in mismatch repair-deficient tumors. Method: immunoSEQ multiplex PCR; TCRdb's copy keeps in-frame clones and lacks some. The profile shows about 63,000 clones, approximately 88% of them singletons. Sequenced here: peripheral blood, sampled 52 weeks after starting pembrolizumab. These receptors all stem from an adult with mismatch repair-deficient cancer. Each CDR3 is given without its conserved first and last residue.

j_call cdr3_length v_call cdr3_aa
TRBJ1-2 13 TRBV27 ASSSGQGGLYGYT
TRBJ2-1 13 TRBV29-1 SVEGTSEAYNEQF
TRBJ2-2 11 TRBV6-6 ASRGLNTGELF
TRBJ1-5 13 TRBV6-5 ASSSGGRSNQPQH
TRBJ2-7 11 TRBV27 ASSFNRGYEQY
TRBJ2-7 13 TRBV30 AWSVAAGDRVEQY
TRBJ2-5 16 TRBV5-6 ASSPTGTGGRPEETQY
TRBJ1-1 11 TRBV5-6 ASSPGGSTEAF
TRBJ2-5 12 TRBV10-1 ASSEDTWGETQY
TRBJ2-7 13 TRBV4-1 ASSQVGVIRVEQY
TRBJ2-3 11 TRBV7-6 ASSLDRGDTQY
TRBJ2-7 12 TRBV6-6 ASISRGPSAEQY
TRBJ2-1 14 TRBV19 ASMITGSPSYNEQF
TRBJ2-1 18 TRBV7-5 VRSLAGREFTVVLDNEQF
TRBJ1-5 13 TRBV15 ATSRDRGSNQPQH
TRBJ2-2 13 TRBV5-1 ATQLGQGGTGELF
TRBJ1-2 13 TRBV6-6 ASIHSPGGHYGYT
TRBJ2-2 14 TRBV25-1 ASSESYTTNTGELF